This TCR beta chain appears in the sequencing data of a study of response to subunit inactivated influenza vaccine. Notes on this clonotype: Its antigen is not known.

From germline, CDR1 is SGHVS and CDR2 FQNEAQ. This CDR3 has 15 residues. The V end lost 5 bases, the J end lost 0 bases, and 12 bases lay between the germline ends. TCRdb re-derived calls from the RT-PCR reads in MiXCR, one entry per CDR3 protein. The sample consists of over 400,000 distinct CDR3 sequences, over 10% of them appearing once. Study-level results: The authors suggested that few new T cells are recruited per seasonal influenza vaccination.

The J gene is TRBJ2-3, the V gene TRBV7-8; D possibly uses TRBD1 or TRBD2 (5 bases each). This sequence was found in a man in his forties or fifties who received an inactivated influenza vaccine. The source was PBMCs from blood, collected roughly 47 days after vaccination. The CDR3 protein is CASSPGRPSTDTQYF. The CDR3 DNA reads TGTGCCAGCAGCCCGGGACGGCCCAGCACAGATACGCAGTATTTT.